These 18 T cell receptor beta chains share one sample of origin, sequenced in a study of blood T cell repertoires in COVID-19 (dated by TCRdb to the early 2020s). Preparation of the library involved the immunoSEQ multiplex PCR assay. The clones in this table, taken by TCRdb from immuneACCESS, are in-frame only. Not every clone is retained; where verified, under half of the shortfall comes from an unresolved V gene, and the cause of the rest is unknown. Across this sample there are 80,000 to 95,000 clones, with over 70% seen only once. Together, the top ten hold around 9.4% of the sample. Source material: peripheral blood. All receptors derive from a woman of 80 years or more with acute or convalescent COVID-19.

This clone was found once. This chain joins TRBV7-2 and TRBJ2-7; 7 nucleotides align to TRBD2. V lost 1 base to trimming and J lost 3 bases; unmatched junction nucleotides: 6. CDR1 SGHTA and CDR2 FQGNSA come from the germline V gene. CDR3 length equals 15 residues. For the CDR3, the DNA is TGTGCCAGCAGCTTAGTGGGGGGGGAGTTCTACGAGCAGTACTTC. Translation: CASSLVGGEFYEQYF.

The chain links TRBV15 to TRBJ2-1, with 7 bases fitting TRBD1. The CDR3 loop spans 14 amino acids. Germline loops: CDR1 LNHNV, CDR2 YYDKDF (reference sequence). The trim removed 5 bases at V and 7 bases at J, leaving 8 bases unmatched. The CDR3 loop is CATSLMDRQNEQFF. Written as DNA, the CDR3 is TGTGCCACCAGCCTCATGGACAGGCAGAATGAGCAGTTCTTC.

The V and J genes are TRBV28 and TRBJ2-1; possible D gene TRBD2, 6 bases. The V and J ends lost 7 bases and 10 bases respectively, with 20 bases between them. The CDR3 contains 14 residues. Germline V gives CDR1 MDHEN, CDR2 SYDVKM. CDR3 protein: CASTLGGLLREQFF. DNA for the CDR3: TGTGCCAGCACCCTTGGGGGACTCCTCAGAGAGCAGTTCTTC. The full variable domain, in which reference TRBV28 and TRBJ2-1 provide the parts outside the CDR3, is DVKVTQSSRYLVKRTGEKVFLECVQDMDHENMFWYRQDPGLGLRLIYFSYDVKMKEKGDIPEGYSVSREKKERFSLILESASTNQTSMYLCASTLGGLLREQFFGPGTRLTVL.

J is TRBJ2-3 and V is TRBV29-1; TRBD1 is a possible D gene (5 bases). Germline values: CDR1 SQVTM, CDR2 ANQGSEA. Trimming took 0 bases from V and 0 from J, leaving 10 bases between them. The CDR3 runs 15 residues. CDR3 coding DNA: TGCAGCGTTGAAGATCTGGCAGGGAGCACAGATACGCAGTATTTT. Its protein product is CSVEDLAGSTDTQYF.

The chain combines TRBV5-4 with TRBJ2-5, with D possibly matching TRBD1 (8 bases). Germline-derived CDR1 and CDR2 are SGHNT and YYREEE (reference sequence). Trimming removed 4 bases from V and 4 bases from J, with 14 bases in between. The CDR3 is 14 amino acids. The CDR3 loop reads CASSGGGTGETQYF. The CDR3 DNA sequence: TGTGCCAGCAGCGGGGGGGGGACAGGAGAGACCCAGTACTTC.

The chain joins TRBV12-5 to TRBJ2-1; the D gene is possibly TRBD2 (5 bases). V lost 3 bases and J 2 bases, leaving 8 bases between the germline ends. The germline V gene has CDR1 LGHNT and CDR2 FRNRAP. The CDR3 spans 14 residues. CDR3 in DNA: TGTGCTAGTGGTTTTGGGCGGGCCTACAATGAGCAGTTCTTC. This sequence encodes CASGFGRAYNEQFF. Looking up the rest from reference TRBV12-5 and TRBJ2-1 gives the full variable domain: DARVTQTPRHKVTEMGQEVTMRCQPILGHNTVFWYRQTMMQGLELLAYFRNRAPLDDSGMPKDRFSAEMPDATLATLKIQPSEPRDSAVYFCASGFGRAYNEQFFGPGTRLTVL.

The chain couples TRBV5-8 to TRBJ1-3; 7 positions match TRBD1. The CDR3 length is 12 residues. Germline CDR1 is SGHTS and CDR2 is YDEGEE. The trim removed 5 bases at V and 4 bases at J, leaving 0 bases unmatched. The CDR3: CASRGQGNTIYF. CDR3 nucleotides: TGTGCCAGCAGGGGACAGGGAAACACCATATATTTT.

This rearrangement joins TRBV5-5 to TRBJ1-2, with 10 bases fitting TRBD1. V lost 4 bases to trimming and J lost 9 bases; unmatched junction nucleotides: 6. The CDR3 contains 13 residues. Germline CDR1 is SGHKS and CDR2 is YYEKEE (reference sequence). CDR3 DNA sequence: TGTGCCAGCAGCCCGGGACAGGGGTTCCGCTACACCTTC. This translates into CASSPGQGFRYTF.

There are a few counts of this clone. Here the CDR3 reads CASLSWQNTEAFF. CDR3 DNA: TGTGCCAGCTTGTCGTGGCAGAACACTGAAGCTTTCTTT. The chain combines TRBV28 with TRBJ1-1, with D hard to call. V lost 8 bases to trimming and J lost 1 base, with 11 bases between them. Looked up from germline, CDR1 is MDHEN and CDR2 is SYDVKM. The CDR3 length is 13 residues. Drawing the rest from reference TRBV28 and TRBJ1-1, the complete variable domain is DVKVTQSSRYLVKRTGEKVFLECVQDMDHENMFWYRQDPGLGLRLIYFSYDVKMKEKGDIPEGYSVSREKKERFSLILESASTNQTSMYLCASLSWQNTEAFFGQGTRLTVV.

The chain is built from TRBV6-1 and TRBJ2-5; a possible D gene is TRBD1 (6 bases). The CDR3 length is 16 residues. Germline V gene lookup returns CDR1 MNHNS and CDR2 SASEGT. Trimming shortened V by 0 bases and J by 2 bases, and 13 bases separated the two germline ends. CDR3 in amino acids: CASSEALGQAQETQYF. The DNA for the CDR3 is TGTGCCAGCAGTGAAGCGCTGGGACAAGCTCAAGAGACCCAGTACTTC.

The chain couples TRBV7-9 to TRBJ1-6; TRBD1 aligns across 7 bases. V lost 4 bases to trimming and J lost 1 base; unmatched junction nucleotides: 13. Per germline, CDR1 SEHNR and CDR2 FQNEAQ (reference sequence). The CDR3 sequence is 19 residues long. CDR3 sequence: CASSSPRHTGDSYNSPLHF. CDR3 nucleotides: TGTGCCAGCAGCTCCCCCCGCCACACAGGGGATTCCTATAATTCACCCCTCCACTTT.

In its sample, this clone was seen a few times. The V call is TRBV29-1, the J call TRBJ1-4; a weak D match, TRBD1 (5 bases). The V gene's germline CDR1 is SQVTM and CDR2 ANQGSEA. The CDR3 is 12 residues long. The germline V and J ends were trimmed by 5 bases and 8 bases, with 12 bases remaining between them. The CDR3 DNA follows: TGCAGCGTTCGCCAGGGTACGGAAAAACTGTTTTTT. Translation gives CSVRQGTEKLFF.

The chain recombines TRBV7-2 with TRBJ2-3; D may be TRBD2 (6 bases). CDR1 and CDR2 from the germline V gene are SGHTA and FQGNSA. V lost 1 base to trimming and J lost 2 bases, with 10 bases between them. This CDR3 region has 15 residues. This CDR3 is CASSLVRGATDTQYF. The CDR3 DNA follows: TGTGCCAGCAGCTTAGTGCGGGGCGCCACAGATACGCAGTATTTT.

The chain carries TRBV7-8 and TRBJ2-2; 10 positions match TRBD2. From germline, CDR1 is SGHVS and CDR2 FQNEAQ. The length of the CDR3 is 17 residues. Unmatched junction bases numbered 5, after V lost 1 base and J lost 3 bases. CDR3 region: CASSLVGLAGDTGELFF. The CDR3 DNA reads as TGTGCCAGCAGCTTAGTGGGTCTAGCGGGGGACACCGGGGAGCTGTTTTTT.

The rearrangement links TRBV13 to TRBJ2-5, with 8 bases fitting TRBD2. V trimming: 4 bases; J trimming: 5 bases; junction bases outside the gene matches: 6. There are 14 residues in the CDR3. The germline CDR1 and CDR2 sequences are PRHDT and FYEKMQ (reference sequence). Here the CDR3 reads CASSYRAGDETQYF. The CDR3 nucleotides read TGTGCCAGCAGCTACCGAGCGGGAGACGAGACCCAGTACTTC.

The V and J genes are TRBV2 and TRBJ1-1; a weak D match, TRBD1 (5 bases). V was pared by 4 bases and J by 5 bases, with 20 bases between. Germline loops: CDR1 SNHLY, CDR2 FYNNEI. The CDR3 covers 16 residues. The CDR3 protein is CASSGLKRGPKTEAFF. The CDR3 DNA reads TGTGCCAGCAGTGGGCTGAAAAGGGGCCCGAAGACTGAAGCTTTCTTT. The whole variable domain, filled in from reference TRBV2 and TRBJ1-1, reads EPEVTQTPSHQVTQMGQEVILRCVPISNHLYFYWYRQILGQKVEFLVSFYNNEISEKSEIFDDQFSVERPDGSNFTLKIRSTKLEDSAMYFCASSGLKRGPKTEAFFGQGTRLTVV.

The chain joins TRBV15 to TRBJ2-5; D is unresolved. Germline CDR1 LNHNV, CDR2 YYDKDF (reference sequence). V lost 0 bases and J lost 2, with 7 bases in between. The CDR3 runs 14 residues. The CDR3 bases are TGTGCCACCAGCAGAGAGGCATCACAAGAGACCCAGTACTTC. The encoded protein is CATSREASQETQYF.

This clone was seen more than once but under ten times. The chain couples TRBV12-3 or TRBV12-4 to TRBJ2-1, with 7 bases fitting TRBD2. The CDR3 is 12 amino acids. V lost 5 bases, J lost 8 bases, and 3 bases stayed unmatched. CDR3: CASSGTMDEQFF. CDR3 nucleotide sequence: TGTGCCAGCAGTGGGACTATGGATGAGCAGTTCTTC.